This TCR beta chain was identified during a study of CD8+CD57+ T cells in acquired aplastic anemia. Study-wide context: Sorted cells (CD4+ and CD8+) yielded DNA amounts that averaged roughly 3 ug.

Patients who underwent sequencing had shown CD8+CD57+ cell expansion by flow cytometry. The study sampled blood from patients who had received no therapy. Template material for TCR beta VDJ and CDR3 profiling consisted of genomic DNA. TCRdb fed the reads into MiXCR, producing one record per CDR3 protein. The table includes around 150,000 distinct CDR3 sequences, 65% to 75% detected once. In regard to this clonotype: The antigen is undetermined.

Points from the study as a whole: Patients showed no significant difference from controls in CD8+ Simpson's diversity. Found in both controls and patients were 25 to 35 CD8+ CDR3 sequences.

The CDR3 is 14 amino acids. The germline CDR1 and CDR2 sequences are DFQATT and SNEGSKA (reference sequence). V gave up 3 bases and J gave up 1 base, with 12 bases separating them. V usage is TRBV20-1 and J usage is TRBJ1-1; D gene uncertain. The sample was sorted CD4+, CD8+, or CD8+CD57+ T cells (not recorded which) from PBMCs. The source of this sequence is a human donor with aplastic anemia. CDR3 DNA sequence: TGCAGTGCTAGTTTCACTTGGAGGAACACTGAAGCTTTCTTT. Translating gives CSASFTWRNTEAFF.